These 2 T cell receptor beta chains came from one sample sequenced in a study of cytomegalovirus exposure and HLA in healthy donors. The PCR ran on 60 Vbeta and 13 Jbeta primers. The table came from immunoSEQ multiplex PCR; TCRdb's copy has only in-frame clones and leaves some out. The sample has under 200,000 clones, around three quarters seen once. Sequences were obtained from PBMCs. Every receptor here comes from a woman in her 30s in good health and CMV-seropositive.

The gene calls are TRBV12-5 and TRBJ1-4, with D unclear. Germline V gene sequence: CDR1 LGHNT, CDR2 FRNRAP. V was cut by 6 bases and J by 7 bases, with 9 bases left in between. CDR3 length: 12 amino acids. The CDR3 nucleotides are TGTGCTAGTGGCCTAGGCCTTGAAAAACTGTTTTTT. As protein: CASGLGLEKLFF. The entire variable domain, with the rest obtained from reference TRBV12-5 and TRBJ1-4, is as follows: DARVTQTPRHKVTEMGQEVTMRCQPILGHNTVFWYRQTMMQGLELLAYFRNRAPLDDSGMPKDRFSAEMPDATLATLKIQPSEPRDSAVYFCASGLGLEKLFFGSGTQLSVL.

The J gene is TRBJ1-1, the V gene TRBV19; the D gene is possibly TRBD1 (5 bases). In germline, CDR1 is LNHDA, CDR2 SQIVND (reference sequence). CDR3 length: 13 amino acids. Trimming left V 4 bases short and J 3 bases short, with 9 bases between. For the CDR3, the DNA is TGTGCCAGTAGTACTCTAGGGGACACTGAAGCTTTCTTT. Translated, it gives CASSTLGDTEAFF.